This TCR beta chain was captured by sequencing in a study of cytomegalovirus exposure and HLA in healthy donors. Regarding this clone: Its antigen is as yet unknown.

V gave up 0 bases and J gave up 1 base, with 10 bases separating them. Germline CDR1 is SGHTS and CDR2 is YDEGEE. There are 15 residues in the CDR3. PCR used 60 Vbeta primers and 13 Jbeta primers. Data came from immunoSEQ multiplex PCR; TCRdb stores just in-frame clones and leaves some out. The sample consists of approximately 100,000 clones, 70% to 85% of them appearing once. General observations from the study: A list of 150 to 200 TCR beta chains associated with cytomegalovirus was given. The authors considered a cluster of highly shared sequence variants likely to be a sequencing artifact.

The sequence derives from a boy aged 5-17 years in good health and CMV-seronegative. Sequencing was performed on PBMCs. The chain carries TRBV5-8 and TRBJ1-1, with no clear D. CDR3 DNA sequence: TGTGCCAGCAGCTTGGATCCCAGGCGGAACACTGAAGCTTTCTTT. It yields the protein CASSLDPRRNTEAFF.